This T cell receptor beta chain stems from a study of blood T cell repertoires in COVID-19. Here immunoSEQ multiplex PCR was the method, and the copy in TCRdb shows in-frame clones only, minus some. The table records roughly 35,000 clones, about nine tenths of them present only once. CDR3 size: 17 residues. CDR1 LNHDA and CDR2 SQIVND come from the germline V gene (reference sequence). V gave up 2 bases and J gave up 2 bases, with 19 bases separating them. This sequence originates from a man in his fifties with active or convalescent COVID-19. The genes are TRBV19 and TRBJ2-7, with D perhaps TRBD1 (5 bases). Sequenced input: peripheral blood. The CDR3 is CASSISLGRQNPYEQYF. Here the CDR3 DNA reads TGTGCCAGTAGTATATCCTTGGGCAGACAGAATCCCTACGAGCAGTACTTC.